The T cell receptor (beta chain) under discussion was sequenced for a study of blood T cell repertoires in COVID-19 (dated by TCRdb to 2020 to 2022). Regarding the study in general: Samples covering the acute and convalescent phases of COVID-19 were provided by collaborators in the United States, Italy and Spain. Samples came from the ongoing ImmuneRACE study (first 160 participants) plus 1,254 subjects from 6 global collaborators. The dataset comprised deeply sampled blood TCRbeta repertoires from subjects exposed to, actively infected with, or recovered from COVID-19. A de-identified subject ID, COVID-19 status, age in years and sex were almost always included in the sample metadata. Where available, HLA class I and class II types were obtained from metadata supplied by the sample provider rather than from assay-based typing. The material from the prospective study consisted of cDNA or gDNA derived from T cells, B-cell-depleted T cells, or PBMCs. The repertoires were released in a freely available public database meant as a resource for research on the immune response to SARS-CoV-2.

Notes on this clone: The antigen it recognizes is unknown. No base quality values were provided; no much bigger clone lies one nucleotide off.

TCRbeta CDR3 regions were amplified from genomic DNA by means of the immunoSEQ Assay, a bias-controlled multiplex PCR. The paper's data handling went like this. Within the assay, amplification of reference gene primers was used to estimate how many nucleated cells each sample contained. To quantify the absolute abundance of each unique TCRbeta CDR3 rearrangement, sequence reads were collapsed and filtered. For each sample, productive Simpson clonality was calculated as the square root of Simpson's diversity index across productive rearrangements. As stored in TCRdb, this immuneACCESS dataset retains in-frame rearrangements with V and J assigned. A fraction of the clones does not appear; measured against another copy, unresolved V genes explain less than half of the discrepancy, and the remainder lacks a known reason. Clone size and V and J calls were adopted from that table, with D and trimming inferred from the DNA. Counted in this sample were about 76,000 clones; about 92% of them appeared once. The ten largest clonotypes hold approximately 1.6% of the sample.

The CDR3 contains 13 residues, cysteine and phenylalanine counted. This entry keeps only the CDR3 DNA: 39 bases, framed from base 1. For CDR1 and CDR2, the germline V gene lists MNHEY and SVGEGT. The germline ends are 9 bases apart after V is trimmed by 2 bases and J by 5 bases. Points the paper makes about the study in general: How much clinical and demographic metadata was included differed by source and by participant, and the metadata was provided uncurated.

Each collaborating institution followed its own protocols to collect whole blood in K2EDTA tubes. For TCRbeta analysis, collaborators shipped samples as frozen whole blood, isolated PBMCs, or DNA extracted from either of those sample types. The TCR comes from a man aged 45-65 years with acute or convalescent COVID-19. This chain joins TRBV6-2 or TRBV6-3 to TRBJ1-1, with no D gene named confidently. Sequenced material: peripheral blood. In nucleotide form, the sequence is TGTGCCAGCAGTTACAGTCAGAATACTGAAGCTTTCTTT. This gives the protein CASSYSQNTEAFF.